This passage covers 6 T cell receptor beta chains from one sample sequenced in a study of technical replicates of blood from a handful of donors. The repertoire was sequenced with immunoSEQ multiplex PCR; TCRdb's copy has only in-frame clones and lacks some. The sample includes just over 95,000 clones, 90% to 96% of them seen just once. The sequenced sample was T cells isolated from PBMCs. The source of these receptors is a human donor in good health.

V and J are TRBV5-1 and TRBJ2-1; 15 nucleotides line up with TRBD2. There are 18 residues in the CDR3. The germline CDR1 and CDR2 sequences are SGHRS and YFSETQ. V gave up 3 bases and J gave up 5 bases; unmatched junction bases: 9. The CDR3 coding sequence is TGCGCCAGCAGCTCCATTGGGTGGACTAGCGGGAGGGACAATGAGCAGTTCTTC. Translated, it gives CASSSIGWTSGRDNEQFF.

This rearrangement joins TRBV28 to TRBJ2-7, with 7 bases fitting TRBD2. V dropped 2 bases and J dropped 0; count of bases not matched to a gene: 10. The CDR3 spans 17 residues. CDR1 and CDR2 from the germline V gene are MDHEN and SYDVKM. This CDR3 reads CASSLRHVAGASYEQYF. CDR3 nucleotides: TGTGCCAGCAGTTTACGCCATGTGGCGGGAGCCTCCTACGAGCAGTACTTC.

The V gene is TRBV18, the J gene TRBJ2-5; no clear D gene. This CDR3 has 12 residues. Germline values: CDR1 KGHSH, CDR2 LQKENI. The germline V and J ends were trimmed by 6 bases and 0 bases, with 5 bases remaining between them. The DNA for the CDR3 is TGTGCCAGCTCTATGTACCAAGAGACCCAGTACTTC. Its translation: CASSMYQETQYF.

The gene calls are TRBV12-5 and TRBJ1-1, with 8 bases that match TRBD1. In germline, CDR1 is LGHNT, CDR2 FRNRAP. The V gene end was trimmed by 1 base and the J gene end by 0 bases; junction bases not matched to a gene: 1. This CDR3 is 15 amino acids long. CDR3 sequence: CASGLGTGLNTEAFF. CDR3 nucleotide sequence: TGTGCTAGTGGTTTGGGGACAGGGCTGAACACTGAAGCTTTCTTT.

The genes are TRBV14 and TRBJ2-5; no clear D gene. Germline CDR1 is SGHDN and CDR2 is FVKESK. The V and J ends lost 5 bases and 1 base respectively, with 14 bases between them. CDR3 length: 15 residues. The CDR3 DNA reads as TGTGCCAGCAGCAGTCTTATTCAGTTCCAAGAGACCCAGTACTTC. Translating gives CASSSLIQFQETQYF. The full variable domain, rest sourced from reference TRBV14 and TRBJ2-5, is EAGVTQFPSHSVIEKGQTVTLRCDPISGHDNLYWYRRVMGKEIKFLLHFVKESKQDESGMPNNRFLAERTGGTYSTLKVQPAELEDSGVYFCASSSLIQFQETQYFGPGTRLLVL.

This chain joins TRBV12-5 and TRBJ2-5; 12 bases line up with TRBD2. J was trimmed by 7 bases and V by 6 bases; bases with no gene match: 12. Germline values: CDR1 LGHNT, CDR2 FRNRAP. CDR3 length: 16 amino acids. The CDR3 loop is CASGPSSGGAARTQYF. The CDR3 DNA is TGTGCTAGTGGCCCATCTAGCGGGGGGGCCGCCCGGACCCAGTACTTC.